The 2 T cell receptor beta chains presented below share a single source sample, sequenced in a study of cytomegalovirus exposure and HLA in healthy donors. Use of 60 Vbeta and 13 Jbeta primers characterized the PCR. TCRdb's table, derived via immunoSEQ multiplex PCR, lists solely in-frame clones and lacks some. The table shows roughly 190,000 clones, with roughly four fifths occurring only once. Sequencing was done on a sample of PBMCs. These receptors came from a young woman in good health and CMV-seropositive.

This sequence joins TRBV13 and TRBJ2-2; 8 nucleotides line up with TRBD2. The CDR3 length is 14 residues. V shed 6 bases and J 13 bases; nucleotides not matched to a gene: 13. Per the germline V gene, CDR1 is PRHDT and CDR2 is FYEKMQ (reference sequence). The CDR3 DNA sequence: TGTGCCAGCAGGCAGAGCGGGCGGGAGGTCTTGCTGTTTTTT. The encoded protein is CASRQSGREVLLFF.

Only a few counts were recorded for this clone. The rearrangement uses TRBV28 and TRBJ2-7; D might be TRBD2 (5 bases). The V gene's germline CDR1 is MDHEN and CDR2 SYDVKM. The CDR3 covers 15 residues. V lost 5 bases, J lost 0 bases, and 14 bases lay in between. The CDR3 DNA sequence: TGTGCCAGCAGTCCCCGGAGGTGGTACTCCTACGAGCAGTACTTC. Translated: CASSPRRWYSYEQYF. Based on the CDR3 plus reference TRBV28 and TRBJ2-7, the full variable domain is DVKVTQSSRYLVKRTGEKVFLECVQDMDHENMFWYRQDPGLGLRLIYFSYDVKMKEKGDIPEGYSVSREKKERFSLILESASTNQTSMYLCASSPRRWYSYEQYFGPGTRLTVT.